This entry features one TCR beta chain sequence. The antigen remains undetermined. Being one base from a much bigger clone, this may be a read error. Each diagnosis was grounded in clinical symptoms, serum thyroxine and TRAb, thyroid ultrasound, and orbital computed tomography. This CDR3 has 16 residues. Germline V gene data show CDR1 as LNHNV and CDR2 as YYDKDF (reference sequence). TCR beta CDR3 sequences were amplified from RNA transcripts. Using the HTBI primer set, a first-round RT-PCR was run on the TCR CDR3. TCRdb redid the calling of the multiplex PCR reads with MiXCR, one entry per CDR3 protein. Among around 350,000 distinct CDR3 sequences, roughly 14% were seen once, and the ten largest hold roughly a fifth. The data originate from a study of T cells in Graves' hyperthyroidism and ophthalmopathy. Study-level findings and limits: In simple terms, a model built on 13 V-J features told ophthalmopathy apart from stable hyperthyroidism.

The chain joins TRBV15 to TRBJ1-2; tentative D call: TRBD1 (6 bases). The specimen sequenced was blood. The receptor was derived from a young woman with Graves' ophthalmopathy. The CDR3: CAASRDGQGLGDGYTF. The CDR3 region has the DNA TGTGCCGCCAGCAGAGATGGGCAGGGGTTAGGGGATGGCTACACCTTC.